This TCR beta chain comes out of a study of CXCR3-negative and CXCR3-positive naive CD8 T cells. Preparation of TRB cDNA libraries relied on 5' RACE carrying UMI labels. With the 5' RACE reads reprocessed, TCRdb shows one record per CDR3 protein and no DNA. This listing includes fewer than 80,000 distinct CDR3 sequences. The CDR3 covers 15 residues. Germline loops: CDR1 DFQATT, CDR2 SNEGSKA (reference sequence). The chain couples TRBV20-1 to TRBJ1-1; TCRdb outputs TRBD1, but without DNA this stays unchecked. This clonotype was sampled from a human donor in good health. Some clones in this sample may be carry-over from other donors' samples. Source material: naive CXCR3- CD8+ T cells from blood. The subset here: CD45RO-CCR7+CD27+CD95- naive CD8+ T cells lacking CXCR3 (TNR3-). CDR3 sequence: CSARPPHWGNTEAFF.